This TCR beta chain was captured by sequencing in a study of a mutant IDH1 vaccine in newly diagnosed glioma. Study context: Vaccinations were initiated 4-6 weeks following radiotherapy alone, or were given together with temozolomide cycles. The study's findings and limits: Vaccine-induced immune responses were detected in approximately 92% of patients.

Details on this clone: The antigen is undetermined.

Losses at the gene ends were 10 bases for V and 7 bases for J; bases not matched to a gene: 8. Germline-derived CDR1 and CDR2 are ENHRY and SYGVKD. The CDR3 is made up of 12 amino acids. The repertoire was sequenced with immunoSEQ multiplex PCR; TCRdb's copy has only in-frame clones and lacks some. This table holds some 60,000 clones, 80% to 90% found once. Time point meaning: week 23, last vaccination. Mutant IDH1 20-mer peptide, at 300 ug, made up each vaccine dose, with topical imiquimod. There were new WHO grade 3 or 4 astrocytomas in the donors, and these were IDH1-mutant and ATRX-lost. This sequence was found in a man aged 35 to 55 with glioma. This chain uses TRBV10-3 with TRBJ1-2; TRBD1 aligns across 8 bases. Sample: PBMCs, taken from a glioma patient whose treatment included an IDH1 peptide vaccine. The CDR3 loop reads CATSDRESGYTF. CDR3 nucleotides: TGTGCCACCTCGGACAGGGAATCTGGCTACACCTTC.